Each of the 29 T cell receptor beta chains below was sequenced from the same sample in a study of T cells in Graves' hyperthyroidism and ophthalmopathy. Amplification of TCR beta CDR3 regions used RNA as the template. The HTBI primer set was used in a first-round RT-PCR of the TCR CDR3. Each CDR3 protein is one row after TCRdb ran MiXCR on the multiplex PCR reads. The sample lists roughly 700,000 distinct CDR3 sequences, around 15% occurring once. Sequencing input: blood. Source of these receptors: a woman aged 18-30 years with Graves' hyperthyroidism.

V and J are TRBV7-9 and TRBJ2-7; 13 nucleotides match TRBD2. This CDR3 spans 16 amino acids. V shed 5 bases and J 4 bases; nucleotides not matched to a gene: 8. Germline values: CDR1 SEHNR, CDR2 FQNEAQ (reference sequence). CDR3 region: CASSITSGRAEYEQYF. Written as DNA, the CDR3 is TGTGCCAGCAGCATCACTAGCGGGAGGGCCGAGTACGAGCAGTACTTC.

The V call is TRBV7-2, the J call TRBJ1-6; tentative D call: TRBD1 (6 bases). The V end lost 1 base, the J end lost 7 bases, and 20 bases lay between the germline ends. Germline CDR1 is SGHTA and CDR2 is FQGNSA. The CDR3 consists of 18 residues. The CDR3, as DNA: TGTGCCAGCAGCTTAGAGGGGGGGAATTGGGGGTGGAATTCACCCCTCCACTTT. Protein product: CASSLEGGNWGWNSPLHF.

This clonotype was picked up a small number of times. The chain employs TRBV4-1 and TRBJ2-3, with 9 nucleotides matching TRBD2. V gave up 4 bases and J gave up 2 bases; unmatched junction bases: 7. The CDR3 has 16 amino acids. CDR1 and CDR2 (germline): MGHRA, YSYEKL. The CDR3 spells CASSPRASGITDTQYF. The CDR3 DNA reads as TGCGCCAGCAGCCCTAGAGCTAGCGGGATCACAGATACGCAGTATTTT.

This clonotype was recorded at least ten times. V and J are TRBV2 and TRBJ2-2; 7 bases are shared with TRBD2. The V and J ends lost 7 bases and 1 base, in that order; junction bases with no gene match: 15. CDR1 is SNHLY and CDR2 is FYNNEI in the germline V gene. CDR3 length equals 18 residues. The CDR3 bases are TGTGCCAGCACCAAACAAACTAGCGTTCAGTTGAACACCGGGGAGCTGTTTTTT. This encodes CASTKQTSVQLNTGELFF.

V gene TRBV20-1 combines with J gene TRBJ1-1, with 9 bases that match TRBD1. The V and J ends lost 3 bases and 5 bases, in that order; junction bases with no gene match: 10. Germline V gives CDR1 DFQATT, CDR2 SNEGSKA (reference sequence). This CDR3 has 15 residues. The CDR3 region is CSASSRTGVVTEAFF. In nucleotides, the CDR3 is TGCAGTGCTAGTTCTCGGACAGGGGTTGTAACTGAAGCTTTCTTT.

This clonotype was counted between two and nine times. The rearrangement links TRBV6-2 or TRBV6-3 to TRBJ2-7; TRBD2 matches 10 bases. This CDR3 has 13 amino acids. Germline assignment: CDR1 MNHEY and CDR2 SVGEGT. Trimming took 6 bases from V and 5 from J; bases not matched to a gene: 4. The DNA for the CDR3 is TGTGCCAGCAGCTCTAGCGGGAGACACGAGCAGTACTTC. Its translation: CASSSSGRHEQYF.

As to this clonotype: The CDR3 carries no conserved terminal phenylalanine or tryptophan, so it likely arises from a read error. The V call is TRBV5-6, the J call TRBJ1-5, with no clear D. The CDR3 loop spans 15 amino acids. Deletions cut 0 bases from V and 0 bases from J, with 7 bases between. Germline loops: CDR1 SGHDT, CDR2 YYEEEE. DNA for the CDR3: TGTGCCAGCAGCTTGGACGGGTATAGCAATCAGCCCCAGCATTCT. Residues: CASSLDGYSNQPQHS.

This clonotype was seen at least ten times. This rearrangement joins TRBV6-1 to TRBJ2-7; D is unclear. The CDR3 sequence is 14 residues long. V was shortened by 2 bases and J by 2 bases, with 10 bases between the two germline ends. CDR1 and CDR2 from the germline V gene are MNHNS and SASEGT. CDR3 nucleotides: TGTGCCAGCAGTGAATCGATTGAGACCTACGAGCAGTACTTC. Its translation is CASSESIETYEQYF.

A few counts support this clonotype. The genes are TRBV20-1 and TRBJ1-5; 12 bases agree with TRBD1. Looked up from germline, CDR1 is DFQATT and CDR2 is SNEGSKA (reference sequence). CDR3 length: 12 amino acids. Unmatched junction bases numbered 1, after V lost 6 bases and J lost 7 bases. This CDR3 reads CSAGTGGQPQHF. CDR3 nucleotides: TGCAGTGCCGGGACAGGGGGCCAGCCCCAGCATTTT.

This clonotype was seen only a few times. The chain recombines TRBV4-1 with TRBJ1-1; no clear D. CDR3 length: 16 amino acids. Per the germline V gene, CDR1 is MGHRA and CDR2 is YSYEKL. The V end was cut by 6 bases, the J end by 1 base, with 18 bases between. In nucleotides, the CDR3 is TGCGCCAGCAGATCAATGGGTGGCCCCGGGAACACTGAAGCTTTCTTT. Protein product: CASRSMGGPGNTEAFF.

This clonotype was observed a few times. The gene calls are TRBV12-3 or TRBV12-4 and TRBJ2-1; D might be TRBD1 or TRBD2, each matching 5 bases. V gave up 8 bases and J gave up 7 bases, with 21 bases separating them. CDR3 size: 15 residues. The CDR3 nucleotides read TGTGCCAGCCGAGCCGCCGGGGCCTGGGGTAATGAGCAGTTCTTC. The encoded protein is CASRAAGAWGNEQFF.

Only a few counts were recorded for this clonotype. The chain links TRBV6-5 to TRBJ2-7; the D is unclear. V lost 2 bases and J lost 6, with 14 bases in between. The CDR3 is made up of 14 amino acids. Germline assignment: CDR1 MNHEY and CDR2 SVGAGI. In DNA, the CDR3 is TGTGCCAGCAGTTACGGAATCGGTCGGAGCGAGCAGTACTTC. Translation: CASSYGIGRSEQYF.

This clonotype was counted at least ten times. The chain has TRBV7-9 and TRBJ2-3, with no clear D. Deletions cut 3 bases from V and 0 bases from J, with 10 bases between. This CDR3 has 15 residues. Germline CDR1 is SEHNR and CDR2 is FQNEAQ (reference sequence). The CDR3 DNA is TGTGCCAGCAGCTTCAGCTATTTTAGCACAGATACGCAGTATTTT. It yields the protein CASSFSYFSTDTQYF. The complete variable domain, with remaining parts taken from reference TRBV7-9 and TRBJ2-3, reads DTGVSQNPRHKITKRGQNVTFRCDPISEHNRLYWYRQTLGQGPEFLTYFQNEAQLEKSRLLSDRFSAERPKGSFSTLEIQRTEQGDSAMYLCASSFSYFSTDTQYFGPGTRLTVL.

This clonotype was recorded at least ten times. The V call is TRBV6-2 or TRBV6-3, the J call TRBJ2-1, with 9 bases that match TRBD2. From germline, CDR1 is MNHEY and CDR2 SVGEGT. Unmatched junction bases numbered 11, after V lost 4 bases and J lost 10 bases. The CDR3 contains 15 residues. CDR3 protein: CASSWASGRTREQFF. The CDR3 DNA follows: TGTGCCAGCAGTTGGGCCAGCGGGAGGACCCGGGAGCAGTTCTTC.

The rearrangement links TRBV4-1 to TRBJ1-4; D is possibly TRBD1 (5 bases). CDR1 is MGHRA and CDR2 is YSYEKL in the germline V gene. CDR3 size: 17 residues. V dropped 1 base and J dropped 8 bases, with 20 bases sitting between them. The CDR3 reads CASSQGRLRAREEKLFF. DNA for the CDR3: TGCGCCAGCAGCCAAGGTCGCCTCAGGGCCCGGGAGGAAAAACTGTTTTTT.

This clonotype was detected many times. The chain employs TRBV6-2 or TRBV6-3 and TRBJ2-3; tentative D call: TRBD1 (5 bases). Germline V gene sequence: CDR1 MNHEY, CDR2 SVGEGT. The CDR3 length is 15 residues. The V gene lost 4 bases and the J gene lost 4 bases, with 15 bases spanning the gap. DNA of the CDR3: TGTGCCAGCAGTTTCCAGGGATCCACGGCAGATACGCAGTATTTT. This translates into CASSFQGSTADTQYF.

The chain recombines TRBV5-8 with TRBJ1-5; no firm D call. CDR3 length equals 15 residues. Trimming removed 1 base at V and 4 bases at J, with 12 bases between. Per germline, CDR1 SGHTS and CDR2 YDEGEE. The CDR3 DNA is TGTGCCAGCAGCTTGAGGCAGCCACTTAATCAGCCCCAGCATTTT. Translated, it gives CASSLRQPLNQPQHF.

This clonotype occurred many times. This sequence joins TRBV2 and TRBJ2-7, with 13 bases matching TRBD2. Germline CDR1 reads SNHLY; CDR2 reads FYNNEI. CDR3 size: 17 residues. V shed 7 bases and J 5 bases; nucleotides not matched to a gene: 14. CDR3 sequence (DNA): TGTGCCAGCACCCCCGGTTGGACTAGCGGGAGTATCAACGAGCAGTACTTC. Translated, it gives CASTPGWTSGSINEQYF.

This clonotype has at least ten counts. This chain joins TRBV12-3 or TRBV12-4 and TRBJ2-7; tentatively, D is TRBD2 (6 bases). This CDR3 has 17 amino acids. V gave up 0 bases and J gave up 0 bases, with 15 bases separating them. The CDR3 loop is CASSLARGGMSSYEQYF. The DNA for the CDR3 is TGTGCCAGCAGTTTAGCGCGGGGCGGGATGAGCTCCTACGAGCAGTACTTC.

CDR3 DNA sequence: TGTGCCAGCAGCTTAGTTGTACAGACCTACGAGCAGTACTTC. Protein product: CASSLVVQTYEQYF. The chain couples TRBV7-2 to TRBJ2-7; D uncertain. The CDR3 is made up of 14 amino acids. Trimming took off 1 base at V and 2 bases at J, with 9 bases between the two ends. Germline-derived CDR1 and CDR2 are SGHTA and FQGNSA.

This clonotype was seen ten or more times. V gene TRBV28 combines with J gene TRBJ2-1; 7 bases match TRBD2. V lost 6 bases and J lost 2; bases outside the gene matches: 7. The CDR3 has 15 amino acids. CDR1 is MDHEN, CDR2 SYDVKM, per germline. CDR3 sequence: CASRPGGDPYNEQFF. In DNA, the CDR3 is TGTGCCAGCAGGCCTGGGGGGGATCCCTACAATGAGCAGTTCTTC.

At least ten counts were recorded for this clonotype. The chain links TRBV29-1 to TRBJ2-5, with D perhaps given as TRBD1 or TRBD2 (5 bases each). V was trimmed by 5 bases and J by 1 base, leaving 20 bases between them. CDR1 SQVTM and CDR2 ANQGSEA come from the germline V gene. This CDR3 has 16 residues. CDR3 in amino acids: CSVRNTAGRFQETQYF. DNA of the CDR3: TGCAGCGTTCGTAATACAGCAGGGAGATTCCAAGAGACCCAGTACTTC.

This clonotype was detected only a few times. The chain recombines TRBV5-1 with TRBJ2-5, with D unresolved. Trimming removed 0 bases at V and 2 bases at J, with 11 bases between. The length of the CDR3 is 15 residues. Germline V CDR1 and CDR2: SGHRS, YFSETQ. The CDR3 is CASSLAINGQETQYF. The CDR3, as DNA: TGCGCCAGCAGCTTGGCGATAAACGGTCAAGAGACCCAGTACTTC. Filled out from reference TRBV5-1 and TRBJ2-5, the complete variable domain reads KAGVTQTPRYLIKTRGQQVTLSCSPISGHRSVSWYQQTPGQGLQFLFEYFSETQRNKGNFPGRFSGRQFSNSRSEMNVSTLELGDSALYLCASSLAINGQETQYFGPGTRLLVL.

A few counts support this clonotype. The J gene is TRBJ2-3, the V gene TRBV7-6; 7 bases agree with TRBD2. V trimming: 5 bases; J trimming: 2 bases; junction bases outside the gene matches: 7. Germline V gene lookup returns CDR1 SGHVS and CDR2 FNYEAQ. This CDR3 comprises 15 residues. The CDR3 DNA reads TGTGCCAGCAGCGCGGTGGGGGGGTCCACAGATACGCAGTATTTT. Its protein is CASSAVGGSTDTQYF.

This clonotype was recorded many times. This chain links TRBV29-1 with TRBJ1-2; 7 nucleotides line up with TRBD1. J gave up 0 bases and V 0 bases, and 1 base lay outside the gene matches. This CDR3 has 14 residues. The germline CDR1 and CDR2 sequences are SQVTM and ANQGSEA. The CDR3 region has the DNA TGCAGCGTTGAAGATACAGGGGCTAACTATGGCTACACCTTC. Translating it yields CSVEDTGANYGYTF.

This clonotype was detected ten times or more. The chain couples TRBV7-8 to TRBJ2-3, with 8 bases lining up with TRBD2. Germline V lookup: CDR1 SGHVS, CDR2 FQNEAQ. The CDR3 totals 16 residues. J lost 3 bases, V lost 1 base, and 6 bases had no gene match. The CDR3 here is CASSLETGGGTDTQYF. The DNA for the CDR3 is TGTGCCAGCAGCTTAGAGACGGGAGGGGGTACAGATACGCAGTATTTT.

This clonotype was observed at least ten times. The chain joins TRBV28 to TRBJ2-1, with 11 bases fitting TRBD1. The CDR3 is 15 residues long. CDR1 is MDHEN and CDR2 is SYDVKM in the germline V gene. V shed 3 bases and J 7 bases; nucleotides not matched to a gene: 5. DNA of the CDR3: TGTGCCAGCAGTTTGGCTGGACAGGGGGCGAATGAGCAGTTCTTC. This codes for CASSLAGQGANEQFF.

This clonotype was counted between two and nine times. V and J are TRBV12-3 or TRBV12-4 and TRBJ2-1; the match to TRBD2 covers 7 bases. Losses at the gene ends were 7 bases for V and 0 bases for J; bases not matched to a gene: 9. The CDR3 totals 16 residues. As DNA, the CDR3 is TGTGCCAGCAATTTGGGAGGGGTTAGCTCCTACAATGAGCAGTTCTTC. It specifies CASNLGGVSSYNEQFF.

This clonotype was seen ten or more times. The rearrangement uses TRBV11-2 and TRBJ2-7; D may be TRBD2 (5 bases). CDR1 is SGHAT and CDR2 is FQNNGV in the germline V gene. The V gene lost 5 bases and the J gene lost 0 bases, with 14 bases spanning the gap. The CDR3 totals 15 residues. CDR3 nucleotides: TGTGCCAGCAGCGAGGGTGGCTTACTCTCCTACGAGCAGTACTTC. This codes for CASSEGGLLSYEQYF.